Below are 9 T cell receptor beta chains sequenced from a single sample in a study of T cell responses to AZD1222 COVID-19 vaccine. Here immunoSEQ multiplex PCR was the method, and the copy in TCRdb shows in-frame clones only, minus some. The sample lists nearly 80,000 clones, approximately 80% occurring once. The source was peripheral blood, collected on day 0 of AZD1222 vaccination. The receptors shown here come from an adult in good health.

The J gene is TRBJ1-2, the V gene TRBV12-2; TRBD1 was called by the table and not checked on the DNA. TRBV12-2 is reported as a pseudogene. The CDR3 length is 12 residues. The CDR3 coding sequence is TGTGCAAGTCGTCCGACAGGGAATGGCTACACCTTC. Translated, it gives CASRPTGNGYTF.

This chain joins TRBV7-9 and TRBJ2-3; D assignment may be TRBD1 or TRBD2 (5 bases each). The CDR3 is 17 amino acids. CDR1 is SEHNR, CDR2 FQNEAQ, per germline (reference sequence). Between the trimmed V and J ends, which lost 5 bases and 0 bases, there was a span of 18 bases. The CDR3 nucleotides are TGTGCCAGCAGCCGGGGCGTGAGGTCAAGCAGCACAGATACGCAGTATTTT. Encoded protein: CASSRGVRSSSTDTQYF.

The chain recombines TRBV5-1 with TRBJ1-4; D is unresolved. This CDR3 region has 14 residues. V was trimmed by 4 bases and J by 4 bases, leaving 11 bases between them. Germline CDR1 and CDR2: SGHRS and YFSETQ. CDR3 nucleotide sequence: TGCGCCAGCAGCGGTAGCACTGGTAATGAAAAACTGTTTTTT. It yields the protein CASSGSTGNEKLFF.

This chain connects TRBV15 to TRBJ1-1, with TRBD1 as a possible D gene (5 bases). Per germline, CDR1 LNHNV and CDR2 YYDKDF (reference sequence). Deletions cut 8 bases from V and 7 bases from J, with 11 bases between. The CDR3 runs to 11 residues. CDR3 region: CATGPQGEAFF. The CDR3, as DNA: TGTGCCACCGGGCCGCAGGGTGAAGCTTTCTTT.

This clone was recorded once. V gene TRBV30 combines with J gene TRBJ1-3; a possible D gene is TRBD1 (5 bases). V was pared by 8 bases and J by 2 bases, with 10 bases between. The CDR3 length is 12 residues. CDR1 and CDR2 (germline): GTSNPN, SVGIG (reference sequence). DNA for the CDR3: TGTGCCGGCCGGACACCTGGAAACACCATATATTTT. It codes for CAGRTPGNTIYF.

This chain uses TRBV2 with TRBJ2-3; D gene ambiguous. Germline V gene data show CDR1 as SNHLY and CDR2 as FYNNEI. Trimming took 6 bases from V and 4 from J, leaving 8 bases between them. The CDR3 contains 12 residues. The DNA for the CDR3 is TGTGCCAGCAGGGGTCTTGCAGATACGCAGTATTTT. Translated: CASRGLADTQYF. Drawing the rest from reference TRBV2 and TRBJ2-3, the complete variable domain is EPEVTQTPSHQVTQMGQEVILRCVPISNHLYFYWYRQILGQKVEFLVSFYNNEISEKSEIFDDQFSVERPDGSNFTLKIRSTKLEDSAMYFCASRGLADTQYFGPGTRLTVL.

CDR3 bases: TGTGCCAGCAGCCAAGATCTAGCGAACACCTACAATGAGCAGTTCTTC. Its translation: CASSQDLANTYNEQFF. The chain has TRBV3-1 (or the pseudogene TRBV3-2) and TRBJ2-1, with D possibly matching TRBD2 (6 bases). This CDR3 is built from 16 residues. The ends were cut back, 0 bases at V and 2 bases at J, with 11 bases in the middle. The germline gives CDR1 LGHDT, CDR2 YNNKEL (reference sequence).

This CDR3 is CASRAGAGANGYTF. The CDR3 bases are TGTGCCAGCAGAGCAGGGGCCGGGGCGAATGGCTACACCTTC. This chain joins TRBV28 and TRBJ1-2; tentative D call: TRBD1 (6 bases). V lost 6 bases, J lost 6 bases, and 17 bases lay in between. The CDR3 contains 14 residues. CDR1 and CDR2 (germline): MDHEN, SYDVKM.

The chain recombines TRBV5-1 with TRBJ1-1; TRBD1 might be the D (5 bases). This CDR3 spans 16 amino acids. Trimming removed 4 bases at V and 5 bases at J, with 21 bases between. CDR1 is SGHRS, CDR2 YFSETQ, per germline. The CDR3 sequence is CASSRGDDSRETEAFF. Here the CDR3 DNA reads TGCGCCAGCAGCAGGGGAGACGACAGTAGGGAGACTGAAGCTTTCTTT. Drawing the rest from reference TRBV5-1 and TRBJ1-1, the complete variable domain is KAGVTQTPRYLIKTRGQQVTLSCSPISGHRSVSWYQQTPGQGLQFLFEYFSETQRNKGNFPGRFSGRQFSNSRSEMNVSTLELGDSALYLCASSRGDDSRETEAFFGQGTRLTVV.